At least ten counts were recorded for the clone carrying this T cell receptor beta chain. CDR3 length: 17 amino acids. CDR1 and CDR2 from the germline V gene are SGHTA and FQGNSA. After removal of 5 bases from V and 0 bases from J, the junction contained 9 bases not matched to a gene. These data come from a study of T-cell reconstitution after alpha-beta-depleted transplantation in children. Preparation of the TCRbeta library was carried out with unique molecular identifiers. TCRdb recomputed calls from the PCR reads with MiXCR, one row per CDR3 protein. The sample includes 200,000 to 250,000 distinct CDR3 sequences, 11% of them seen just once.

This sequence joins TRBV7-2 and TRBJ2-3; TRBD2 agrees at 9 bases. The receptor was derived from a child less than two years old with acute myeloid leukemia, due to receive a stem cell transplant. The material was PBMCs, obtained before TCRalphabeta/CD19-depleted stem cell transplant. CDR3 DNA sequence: TGTGCCAGCAGCAACTATCTAGCGGGACGGAGCACAGATACGCAGTATTTT. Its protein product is CASSNYLAGRSTDTQYF.